A selection of T cell receptor beta chains follows, all from one sample in a study of blood T cell repertoires in COVID-19. Using immunoSEQ multiplex PCR, the repertoire was profiled, and TCRdb retains in-frame clones only, with some absent. The table shows some 120,000 clones, with approximately 89% occurring only once. Material: peripheral blood. All receptors derive from a woman older than 75 with COVID-19, enrolled during active disease. CDR3s include the opening cysteine and the closing phenylalanine or tryptophan.

>16|TRBJ2-5|TRBV24-1
CATSGALAGGQETQYF
>12|TRBJ2-4|TRBV7-2
CASSGGSNIQYF
>19|TRBJ2-1|TRBV9
CASSVIDLLAGGGYNEQFF
>13|TRBJ1-2|TRBV27
CASSLYPGDGYTF
>17|TRBJ2-7|TRBV28
CASLRPTEQKRNYEQYF
>13|TRBJ2-2|TRBV7-2
CASTAGLSGELFF
>15|TRBJ2-7|TRBV27
CASSTRVGGPYEQYF
>16|TRBJ1-1|TRBV7-8
CASSLFPGQGNTEAFF
>14|TRBJ1-5|TRBV27
CASSGQNSNQPQHF
>18|TRBJ2-7|TRBV28
CASSLLSDGGLTLYEQYF
>16|TRBJ1-3|TRBV5-1
CASSSTTGPSGNTIYF
>17|TRBJ2-4|TRBV10-2
CASSETFSAGAINIQYF
>12|TRBJ2-3|TRBV28
CATLAVTDTQYF
>15|TRBJ2-6|TRBV3-1/TRBV3-2
CASSQGAPGANVLTF